This T cell receptor (beta chain) originates from a study of regulatory T cells in long-lasting Graves disease. This clonotype was observed a handful of times. What it binds is unknown. This sample's time point: newly diagnosed GD, antithyroid drugs for less than 3 months. The authors made the TCR library using RNA they extracted from PBMCs. One endocrinology department in Xi'an, China, was where patients came from. V lost 0 bases to trimming and J lost 8 bases; unmatched junction nucleotides: 3. The CDR3 is made up of 13 amino acids. Germline CDR1 is SGHRS and CDR2 is YFSETQ. Arm-PCR of CDR3 regions and iRepertoire HTBI primers were the basis on which TCR beta libraries were built. MiXCR, applied by TCRdb to the multiplex PCR reads, yields one record per CDR3 protein. This table has about 320,000 distinct CDR3 sequences, 18% appearing once. Overall study results and limits: Rather than thyroid tissue, only peripheral blood underwent study. Persistent disease was characterized by preferential usage of TRBV28, TRBJ1-2 and TRBJ2-5.

The rearrangement joins TRBV5-1 to TRBJ1-1; 8 positions agree with TRBD1. This sample comprised peripheral blood mononuclear cells (PBMCs), obtained at new diagnosis, from a patient treated with antithyroid drugs. The sequence was collected from a female donor with Graves disease. In DNA form, the CDR3 reads TGCGCCAGCAGCTTGGCCGGGGACAGGGAAGCTTTCTTT. The encoded protein is CASSLAGDREAFF.